The text below deals with one T cell receptor (beta chain). Its antigen target is currently unknown. Per-base qualities were not stored, and no clone one base away is much larger. The library was prepared using the immunoSEQ multiplex PCR assay. For TCR sequencing, RNA was extracted from every sample and reverse transcribed into cDNA to serve as template. SuperScript III was used for first-strand cDNA synthesis, primed with a 2:1 mix of oligo-dT and random hexamers. A synthetic immune receptor repertoire was used to measure amplification bias, and any remaining bias was corrected computationally. In the paper's pipeline: Raw reads were preprocessed for error removal, and CDR3 was defined according to IMGT conventions as running from the conserved cysteine to phenylalanine. Clonality was calculated as 1 minus Shannon entropy normalized by log2 of the number of productive unique TCRs. Whether scalp clones were CD4 or CD8 was inferred by matching scalp TCRbeta sequences against CD4 and CD8 repertoires sorted from blood. In TCRdb, the immuneACCESS table is reduced to in-frame sequences with V and J assigned. These tables do not hold every clone; where another copy was compared, an unresolved V gene accounts for under half, and the others remain unexplained. That table furnishes V, J and clone size, whereas the DNA furnished D and trimming. The sample has fewer than 250,000 clones on record, less than 70% of them singletons. Of the sample, roughly 1.3% is held by the ten largest clones.

This entry belongs to a study of CD8+ T cells in alopecia areata listed by TCRdb under 2018. About the investigation overall: The treated patients, all with moderate-to-severe alopecia areata, were enrolled in an open-label pilot trial of oral tofacitinib given at 5 to 10 mg twice daily. Patients stayed on tofacitinib for 6 to 18 months and then had 6 months of follow-up off drug so that delayed response and recurrence could be assessed. TCRbeta CDR3 regions were amplified by immunoSEQ multiplex PCR with 35 Vbeta forward and 13 Jbeta reverse primers. The SALT score, which quantifies the percentage of affected scalp surface area, was used to measure disease severity in treated patients. Human TCRbeta sequencing covered scalp tissue and sorted CD4+ and CD8+ peripheral blood T cells from patchy and totalis/universalis alopecia areata patients and healthy controls. Biopsies were taken from tofacitinib-treated patients at baseline and at 4 and 24 weeks of treatment, and a later scalp biopsy was taken in several of the tofacitinib-treated patients. The study used high-throughput TCRbeta sequencing to examine T cell clonal expansion in alopecia areata, in both the C3H/HeJ mouse model and human patients. Scalp clonality was compared across normal scalp (n=4), patchy alopecia areata scalp (n=8), and alopecia totalis/universalis scalp (n=8). The RNA source kit depended on sample type: the PAXgene miRNA kit for fixed scalp, the miRNeasy kit for PBMCs, and the RNeasy kit for mouse skin. The paper as a whole reports these results and caveats: Scalp clonality and the number of expanded CD8+ clones among the top 100 scalp clones were significantly decreased by tofacitinib. Because the treated cohort was small and had only one nonresponder, larger studies are needed to examine links between baseline CD8+ expansion and response. Lesional scalp, especially in alopecia totalis/universalis, showed higher clonality and more expanded CD8+ clones than normal scalp, suggesting antigenic drive. During tofacitinib treatment, many expanded lesional clones remained in scalp and blood, and this persistence may partly explain relapse after treatment is stopped. Unlike mouse skin, where gammadelta T cells dominate, normal human skin contains resident alphabeta T cells that get sequenced too, which complicates analysis of the scalp TCR repertoire. Shared TCR sequences between patients were less evident than in mice, which may be partly attributable to HLA diversity in the patient population.

Per the publication, the treatment or condition label means: oral pan-JAK inhibitor, 5-10 mg twice daily. Lesional scalp punch biopsies and peripheral blood were collected from alopecia areata patients. PBMCs were separated by density centrifugation and stained for CD3, CD4 and CD8, after which CD4+ and CD8+ T cells were sorted on a FACSAria. According to the germline V gene, CDR1 reads LGHNA and CDR2 reads YSLEER. From cysteine to phenylalanine, the CDR3 is 12 amino acids long. Only the CDR3 region is kept as DNA, spanning 36 bases read in frame from base 1. Trimming costs V 3 bases and J 10 bases, and their ends lie 10 bases apart.

Here the chain combines TRBV4-3 and TRBJ2-1, with a tentative D gene TRBD1 over 5 matching bases. This receptor was taken from a human donor with alopecia areata. Material: CD4+ T cells sorted from blood, obtained around week 47, from a patient treated with tofacitinib. The base sequence is TGCGCCAGCAGCCATCCCAGACAGGAGCAGTTCTTC. Translation gives CASSHPRQEQFF.